The 22 T cell receptor beta chains below all came from one sample that was sequenced in a study of cytomegalovirus exposure and HLA in healthy donors. The PCR employed 60 Vbeta primers together with 13 Jbeta primers. The data were produced by immunoSEQ multiplex PCR, yet TCRdb's version contains in-frame clones alone and is incomplete. The sample carries 100,000 to 120,000 clones, about 80% recorded once. The sequenced sample was PBMCs. These receptors originate from a man aged 25 to 40 in good health and CMV-seronegative.

V usage is TRBV7-2 and J usage is TRBJ2-1, with a tentative D call TRBD1 (5 bases). Germline V gives CDR1 SGHTA, CDR2 FQGNSA. The length of the CDR3 is 14 residues. Trimming left V 1 base short and J 7 bases short, with 11 bases between. This CDR3 reads CASSLVKGRNEQFF. The CDR3 nucleotides read TGTGCCAGCAGCTTAGTAAAGGGGCGGAATGAGCAGTTCTTC.

The chain couples TRBV10-3 to TRBJ1-5; 8 bases line up with TRBD1. J lost 3 bases, V lost 10 bases, and 8 bases had no gene match. The CDR3 runs to 14 residues. Germline V lookup: CDR1 ENHRY, CDR2 SYGVKD. DNA of the CDR3: TGTGCCAGCGGGACAGGAGATTTCAATCAGCCCCAGCATTTT. Protein sequence: CASGTGDFNQPQHF.

The chain has TRBV20-1 and TRBJ2-7; possible D gene TRBD2, 5 bases. Germline lookup yields CDR1 DFQATT and CDR2 SNEGSKA (reference sequence). Trimming stripped 2 bases from V and 3 bases from J, with 5 bases between. The CDR3 totals 11 residues. DNA of the CDR3: TGCAGTGCTAGACGGGGCTACGAGCAGTACTTC. This gives the protein CSARRGYEQYF.

The chain recombines TRBV6-1 with TRBJ2-5, with D maybe TRBD1 (6 bases). CDR1 and CDR2 from the germline V gene are MNHNS and SASEGT. The CDR3 totals 15 residues. V lost 8 bases and J lost 0, with 16 bases in between. The CDR3 coding sequence is TGTGCCAGCTCTCCCGTGGGGGCGTACCAAGAGACCCAGTACTTC. Translating it yields CASSPVGAYQETQYF.

The gene calls are TRBV19 and TRBJ1-1; D not resolved. The CDR3 is made up of 14 amino acids. Deletions cut 7 bases from V and 1 base from J, with 13 bases between. Germline V CDR1 and CDR2: LNHDA, SQIVND (reference sequence). Here the CDR3 DNA reads TGTGCCAGTATGGGTCGGGAGAGGAACACTGAAGCTTTCTTT. This translates into CASMGRERNTEAFF.

This clone was observed a few times. This chain connects TRBV6-5 to TRBJ1-5, with D unresolved. The CDR3 covers 14 residues. V lost 2 bases, J lost 7 bases, and 12 bases lay in between. Per germline, CDR1 MNHEY and CDR2 SVGAGI. The CDR3 DNA is TGTGCCAGCAGTTACGGGAGGTCGGGACAGCCCCAGCATTTT. Translating gives CASSYGRSGQPQHF.

The gene calls are TRBV4-3 and TRBJ2-5; 10 bases agree with TRBD1. V trimming: 2 bases; J trimming: 2 bases; junction bases outside the gene matches: 2. CDR1 and CDR2 from the germline V gene are LGHNA and YSLEER. The CDR3 consists of 15 residues. CDR3 sequence (DNA): TGCGCCAGCAGCCAACGGACAGGGGGGCAAGAGACCCAGTACTTC. Its protein product is CASSQRTGGQETQYF.

The chain is built from TRBV4-1 and TRBJ2-4, with D perhaps matching TRBD2 (5 bases). Germline CDR1 is MGHRA and CDR2 is YSYEKL. This CDR3 contains 15 residues. V lost 0 bases to trimming and J lost 6 bases, with 12 bases between them. The CDR3 DNA is TGCGCCAGCAGCCAAGATTCCGTCGGAGGAAACATTCAGTACTTC. It specifies CASSQDSVGGNIQYF.

This chain joins TRBV6-5 and TRBJ2-1, with 8 bases that match TRBD1. J gave up 6 bases and V 5 bases, and 9 bases lay outside the gene matches. CDR1 is MNHEY, CDR2 SVGAGI, per germline. The CDR3 runs 15 residues. The CDR3 sequence: CASSTRRGQSNEQFF. The CDR3 DNA sequence: TGTGCCAGCAGTACCCGCAGGGGGCAAAGCAATGAGCAGTTCTTC.

The rearrangement joins TRBV29-1 to TRBJ1-1; D is undetermined. Trimming took 3 bases from V and 1 from J, leaving 6 bases between them. Germline V gene data show CDR1 as SQVTM and CDR2 as ANQGSEA. The CDR3 contains 12 residues. The DNA of the CDR3 is TGCAGCGTTGATCAACAGAACACTGAAGCTTTCTTT. This translates into CSVDQQNTEAFF.

This clone was seen a single time. The gene calls are TRBV30 and TRBJ2-3, with a tentative D call TRBD1 (5 bases). The CDR3 loop spans 14 amino acids. The V gene lost 3 bases and the J gene lost 2 bases, with 12 bases spanning the gap. Germline CDR1 reads GTSNPN; CDR2 reads SVGIG (reference sequence). The CDR3 DNA follows: TGTGCCTGGAGAGGGGCTGCCTTCACAGATACGCAGTATTTT. Its translation: CAWRGAAFTDTQYF.

The chain links TRBV2 to TRBJ2-2; D might be TRBD2 (5 bases). Germline assignment: CDR1 SNHLY and CDR2 FYNNEI. The V gene lost 5 bases and the J gene lost 2 bases, with 12 bases spanning the gap. The CDR3 runs to 15 residues. In nucleotides, the CDR3 is TGTGCCAGCAGTTTGAGGGTTTCCAACACCGGGGAGCTGTTTTTT. Translating gives CASSLRVSNTGELFF.

The chain carries TRBV13 and TRBJ1-2; 9 nucleotides match TRBD1. V lost 1 base to trimming and J lost 7 bases; unmatched junction nucleotides: 1. Germline lookup yields CDR1 PRHDT and CDR2 FYEKMQ (reference sequence). The CDR3 is 13 amino acids. CDR3 nucleotides: TGTGCCAGCAGCTTAGAGGACAGGGGTGGCTACACCTTC. It specifies CASSLEDRGGYTF.

The J gene is TRBJ1-5, the V gene TRBV28; the match to TRBD1 covers 8 bases. The CDR3 contains 16 residues. V was clipped by 7 bases and J by 3 bases; unmatched bases: 11. Germline loops: CDR1 MDHEN, CDR2 SYDVKM. In nucleotides, the CDR3 is TGTGCCAGCACCCTCGACAGGGGTATATACAATCAGCCCCAGCATTTT. Protein sequence: CASTLDRGIYNQPQHF. The variable domain in full, with the rest retrieved from reference TRBV28 and TRBJ1-5, is DVKVTQSSRYLVKRTGEKVFLECVQDMDHENMFWYRQDPGLGLRLIYFSYDVKMKEKGDIPEGYSVSREKKERFSLILESASTNQTSMYLCASTLDRGIYNQPQHFGDGTRLSIL.

The J gene is TRBJ2-1, the V gene TRBV11-2; 11 positions agree with TRBD1. Germline V gives CDR1 SGHAT, CDR2 FQNNGV. CDR3 length: 15 residues. After removal of 1 base from V and 8 bases from J, the junction contained 4 bases not matched to a gene. In DNA form, the CDR3 reads TGTGCCAGCAGCTTAGTTGGGACAGGGGGATATGAGCAGTTCTTC. Protein sequence: CASSLVGTGGYEQFF. The full variable domain, with the rest looked up from reference TRBV11-2 and TRBJ2-1, is EAGVAQSPRYKIIEKRQSVAFWCNPISGHATLYWYQQILGQGPKLLIQFQNNGVVDDSQLPKDRFSAERLKGVDSTLKIQPAKLEDSAVYLCASSLVGTGGYEQFFGPGTRLTVL.

The rearrangement joins TRBV2 to TRBJ2-5, with 10 bases that match TRBD2. Germline trimming cut 0 bases from V and 1 base from J; bases unmatched to any gene: 8. The CDR3 length is 18 residues. The germline V gene encodes CDR1 SNHLY and CDR2 FYNNEI. CDR3 bases: TGTGCCAGCAGTGAAGCGTTTGAAAGCGGGGGGGCCCAAGAGACCCAGTACTTC. Its protein product is CASSEAFESGGAQETQYF.

This chain links TRBV9 with TRBJ2-7; TRBD1 matches 7 bases. Germline CDR1 is SGDLS and CDR2 is YYNGEE. The CDR3 covers 13 residues. The J segment lost 6 bases and the V segment lost 4 bases, leaving 7 bases of the junction unmatched. The CDR3 is CASSSGQDGEQYF. As DNA, the CDR3 is TGTGCCAGCAGCTCTGGACAGGACGGCGAGCAGTACTTC. Drawing the rest from reference TRBV9 and TRBJ2-7, the complete variable domain is DSGVTQTPKHLITATGQRVTLRCSPRSGDLSVYWYQQSLDQGLQFLIQYYNGEERAKGNILERFSAQQFPDLHSELNLSSLELGDSALYFCASSSGQDGEQYFGPGTRLTVT.

The V call is TRBV2, the J call TRBJ1-4; 9 positions agree with TRBD1. CDR1 is SNHLY, CDR2 FYNNEI, per germline. The CDR3 runs to 14 residues. Trimming at V came to 5 bases and at J to 7 bases, leaving 5 bases not matched to a gene. CDR3 sequence reads: CASSLQGAFEKLFF. The CDR3 DNA reads as TGTGCCAGCAGTTTACAGGGGGCCTTTGAAAAACTGTTTTTT. Full variable domain (outside the CDR3, taken from reference TRBV2 and TRBJ1-4): EPEVTQTPSHQVTQMGQEVILRCVPISNHLYFYWYRQILGQKVEFLVSFYNNEISEKSEIFDDQFSVERPDGSNFTLKIRSTKLEDSAMYFCASSLQGAFEKLFFGSGTQLSVL.

J is TRBJ2-1 and V is TRBV7-2, with a weak D call TRBD1 (5 bases). Germline loops: CDR1 SGHTA, CDR2 FQGNSA. The ends were cut back, 5 bases at V and 0 bases at J, with 8 bases in the middle. This CDR3 has 14 amino acids. The CDR3: CASSLDSSYNEQFF. In DNA form, the CDR3 reads TGTGCCAGCAGCCTCGACAGCTCCTACAATGAGCAGTTCTTC.

The genes are TRBV27 and TRBJ2-3; possible D gene TRBD1, 5 bases. The CDR3 is made up of 18 amino acids. Germline V CDR1 and CDR2: MNHEY, SMNVEV (reference sequence). Trimming pared 5 bases from V and 4 bases from J, leaving 25 bases between. In DNA, the CDR3 is TGTGCCAGCAGTCGTATAGGGGCAGGCCGGCAGGGATCAGATACGCAGTATTTT. Translation gives CASSRIGAGRQGSDTQYF.

The chain has TRBV7-9 and TRBJ1-2, with TRBD1 matching 7 bases. Per germline, CDR1 SEHNR and CDR2 FQNEAQ (reference sequence). CDR3 size: 14 residues. V lost 1 base, J lost 6 bases, and 5 bases stayed unmatched. CDR3 sequence reads: CASSLGDRVDGYTF. CDR3 bases: TGTGCCAGCAGCTTAGGAGACAGGGTCGATGGCTACACCTTC.

CDR3 amino acids: CASSRAGTGSYEQYF. The CDR3 region has the DNA TGTGCCAGTAGTAGGGCCGGGACAGGATCCTACGAGCAGTACTTC. The chain uses TRBV19 and TRBJ2-7; 8 bases match TRBD1. Trimming at V came to 4 bases and at J to 1 base, leaving 6 bases not matched to a gene. The CDR3 sequence is 15 residues long. Germline V gene sequence: CDR1 LNHDA, CDR2 SQIVND (reference sequence).